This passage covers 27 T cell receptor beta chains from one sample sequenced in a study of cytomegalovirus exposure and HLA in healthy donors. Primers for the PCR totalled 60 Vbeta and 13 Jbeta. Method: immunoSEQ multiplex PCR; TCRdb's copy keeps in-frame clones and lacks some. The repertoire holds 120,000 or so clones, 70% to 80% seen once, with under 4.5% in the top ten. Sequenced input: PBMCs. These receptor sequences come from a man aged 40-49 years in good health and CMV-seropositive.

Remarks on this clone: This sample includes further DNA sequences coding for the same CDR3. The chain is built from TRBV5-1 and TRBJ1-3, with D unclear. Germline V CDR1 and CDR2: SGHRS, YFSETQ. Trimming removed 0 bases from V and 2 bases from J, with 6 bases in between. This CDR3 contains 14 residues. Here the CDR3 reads CASSLGHTGNTIYF. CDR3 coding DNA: TGCGCCAGCAGCTTGGGACATACTGGAAACACCATATATTTT.

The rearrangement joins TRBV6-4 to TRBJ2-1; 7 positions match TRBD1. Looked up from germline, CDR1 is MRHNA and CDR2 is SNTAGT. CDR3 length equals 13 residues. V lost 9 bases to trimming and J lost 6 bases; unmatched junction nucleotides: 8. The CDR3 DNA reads TGTGCCAGGCCCCGGAACAGGGGCAATGAGCAGTTCTTC. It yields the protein CARPRNRGNEQFF.

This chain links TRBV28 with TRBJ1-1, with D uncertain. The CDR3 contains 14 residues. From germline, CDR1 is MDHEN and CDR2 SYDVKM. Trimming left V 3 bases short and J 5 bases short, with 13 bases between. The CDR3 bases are TGTGCCAGCAGTTTGGAGGCTGTGTTTACTGAAGCTTTCTTT. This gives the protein CASSLEAVFTEAFF. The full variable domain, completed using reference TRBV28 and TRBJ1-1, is DVKVTQSSRYLVKRTGEKVFLECVQDMDHENMFWYRQDPGLGLRLIYFSYDVKMKEKGDIPEGYSVSREKKERFSLILESASTNQTSMYLCASSLEAVFTEAFFGQGTRLTVV.

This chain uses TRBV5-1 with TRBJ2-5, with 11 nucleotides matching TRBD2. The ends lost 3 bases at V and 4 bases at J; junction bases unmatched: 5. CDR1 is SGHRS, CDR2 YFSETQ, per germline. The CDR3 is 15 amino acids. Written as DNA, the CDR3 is TGCGCCAGCAGCTCTTTAGGGACTAGCGGAGAGACCCAGTACTTC. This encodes CASSSLGTSGETQYF.

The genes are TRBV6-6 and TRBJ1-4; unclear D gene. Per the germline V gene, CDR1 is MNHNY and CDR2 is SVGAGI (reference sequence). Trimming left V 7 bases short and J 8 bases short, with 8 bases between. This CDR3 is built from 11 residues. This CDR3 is CASTLSEKLFF. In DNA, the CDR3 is TGTGCCAGCACCCTATCGGAAAAACTGTTTTTT.

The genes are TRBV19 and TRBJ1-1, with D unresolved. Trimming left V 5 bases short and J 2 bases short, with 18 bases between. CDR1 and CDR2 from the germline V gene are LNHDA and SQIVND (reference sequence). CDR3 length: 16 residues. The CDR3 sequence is CASSHRVRRGNTEAFF. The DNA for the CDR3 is TGTGCCAGTAGTCATAGGGTGAGACGGGGAAACACTGAAGCTTTCTTT.

The CDR3 is CASRLDYGEGYGYTF. The CDR3 DNA reads TGTGCCAGCAGGCTGGACTATGGGGAGGGCTATGGCTACACCTTC. The J gene is TRBJ1-2, the V gene TRBV27; D is unresolved. The CDR3 is made up of 15 amino acids. V was pared by 6 bases and J by 4 bases, with 18 bases between. In germline, CDR1 is MNHEY, CDR2 SMNVEV (reference sequence).

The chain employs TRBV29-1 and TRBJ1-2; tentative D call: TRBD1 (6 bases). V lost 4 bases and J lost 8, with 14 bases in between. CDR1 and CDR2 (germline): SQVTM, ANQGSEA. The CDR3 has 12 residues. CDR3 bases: TGCAGCGTTGGTAACGGGGGGCAAGGCTACACCTTC. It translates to CSVGNGGQGYTF.

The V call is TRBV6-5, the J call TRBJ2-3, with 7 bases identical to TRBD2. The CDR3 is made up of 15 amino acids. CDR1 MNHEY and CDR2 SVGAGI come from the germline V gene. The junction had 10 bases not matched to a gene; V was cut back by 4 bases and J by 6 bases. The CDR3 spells CASSSYDRDYDTQYF. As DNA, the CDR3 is TGTGCCAGCAGTTCCTACGACCGGGACTACGATACGCAGTATTTT.

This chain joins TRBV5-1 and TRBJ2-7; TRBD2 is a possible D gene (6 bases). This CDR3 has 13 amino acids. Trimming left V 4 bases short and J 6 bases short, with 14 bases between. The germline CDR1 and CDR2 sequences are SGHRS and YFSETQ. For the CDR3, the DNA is TGCGCCAGCAGCAAGGACTACGAGGGCGAGCAGTACTTC. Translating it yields CASSKDYEGEQYF.

CDR3 in amino acids: CASSVVQGLYNEQFF. In DNA form, the CDR3 reads TGTGCCAGCAGCGTAGTACAGGGGCTCTACAATGAGCAGTTCTTC. The rearrangement joins TRBV9 to TRBJ2-1, with 7 bases lining up with TRBD1. CDR1 SGDLS and CDR2 YYNGEE come from the germline V gene. This CDR3 is built from 15 residues. Losses at the gene ends were 0 bases for V and 3 bases for J; bases not matched to a gene: 3.

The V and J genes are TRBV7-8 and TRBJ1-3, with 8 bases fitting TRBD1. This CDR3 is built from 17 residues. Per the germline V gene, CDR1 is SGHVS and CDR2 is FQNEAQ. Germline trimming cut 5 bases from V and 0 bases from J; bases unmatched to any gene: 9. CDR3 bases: TGTGCCAGCAGCAGAGCAGGACAGGGCAGCTCTGGAAACACCATATATTTT. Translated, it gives CASSRAGQGSSGNTIYF.

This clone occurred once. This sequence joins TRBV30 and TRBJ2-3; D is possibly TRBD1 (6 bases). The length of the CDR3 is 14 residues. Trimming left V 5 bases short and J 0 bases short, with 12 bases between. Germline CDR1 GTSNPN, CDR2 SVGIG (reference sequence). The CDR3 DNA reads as TGTGCCTGGGGCCCGGGACACAGCACAGATACGCAGTATTTT. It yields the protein CAWGPGHSTDTQYF. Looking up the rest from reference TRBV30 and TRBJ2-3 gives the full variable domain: SQTIHQWPATLVQPVGSPLSLECTVEGTSNPNLYWYRQAAGRGLQLLFYSVGIGQISSEVPQNLSASRPQDRQFILSSKKLLLSDSGFYLCAWGPGHSTDTQYFGPGTRLTVL.

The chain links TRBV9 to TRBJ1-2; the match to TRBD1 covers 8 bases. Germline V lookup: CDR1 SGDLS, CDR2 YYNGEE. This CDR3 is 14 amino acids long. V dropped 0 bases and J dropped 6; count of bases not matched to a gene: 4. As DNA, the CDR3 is TGTGCCAGCAGCGTAGCCCAGGGGGCTGATGGCTACACCTTC. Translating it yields CASSVAQGADGYTF.

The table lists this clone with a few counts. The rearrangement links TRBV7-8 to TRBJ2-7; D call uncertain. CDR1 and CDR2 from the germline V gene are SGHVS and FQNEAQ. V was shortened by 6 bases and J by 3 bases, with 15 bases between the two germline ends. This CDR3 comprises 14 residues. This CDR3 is CASSSLKSFYEQYF. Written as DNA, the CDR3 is TGTGCCAGCAGTTCTCTAAAATCATTCTACGAGCAGTACTTC.

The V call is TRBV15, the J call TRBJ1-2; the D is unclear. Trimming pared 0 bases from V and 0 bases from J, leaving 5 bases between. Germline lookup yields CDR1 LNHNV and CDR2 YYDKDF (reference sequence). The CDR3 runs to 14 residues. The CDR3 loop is CATSRDRSNYGYTF. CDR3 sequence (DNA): TGTGCCACCAGCAGAGACAGATCTAACTATGGCTACACCTTC.

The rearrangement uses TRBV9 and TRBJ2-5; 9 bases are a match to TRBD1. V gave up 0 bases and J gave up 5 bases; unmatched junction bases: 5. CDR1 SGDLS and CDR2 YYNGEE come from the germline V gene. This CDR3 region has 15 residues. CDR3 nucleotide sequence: TGTGCCAGCAGCGTAGGGGACAGGGATTTGGAGACCCAGTACTTC. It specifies CASSVGDRDLETQYF.

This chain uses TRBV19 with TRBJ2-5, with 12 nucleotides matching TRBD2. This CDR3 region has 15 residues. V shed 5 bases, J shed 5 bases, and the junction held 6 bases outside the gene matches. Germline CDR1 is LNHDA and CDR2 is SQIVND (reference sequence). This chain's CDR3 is CASSERLAGVETQYF. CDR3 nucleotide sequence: TGTGCCAGTAGTGAACGACTAGCGGGAGTGGAGACCCAGTACTTC.

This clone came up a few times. CDR3 sequence reads: CASSLDRLGVDTQYF. CDR3 nucleotide sequence: TGTGCCAGCAGTTTAGACAGGCTAGGAGTAGATACGCAGTATTTT. This sequence joins TRBV28 and TRBJ2-3; weak D call: TRBD1 (6 bases). The CDR3 is 15 amino acids. Germline V gene data show CDR1 as MDHEN and CDR2 as SYDVKM. V was shortened by 2 bases and J by 5 bases, with 14 bases between the two germline ends.

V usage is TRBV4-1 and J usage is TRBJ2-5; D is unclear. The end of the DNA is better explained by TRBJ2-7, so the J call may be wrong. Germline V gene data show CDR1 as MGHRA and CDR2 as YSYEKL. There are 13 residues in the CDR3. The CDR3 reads CASSHRPDYEQYF. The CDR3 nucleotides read TGCGCCAGCAGCCATAGACCGGACTACGAGCAGTACTTC.

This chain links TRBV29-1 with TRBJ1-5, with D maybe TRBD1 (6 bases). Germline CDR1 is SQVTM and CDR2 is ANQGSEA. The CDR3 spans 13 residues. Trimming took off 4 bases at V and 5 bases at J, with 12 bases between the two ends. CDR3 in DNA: TGCAGCGTTGTAGAACAGGGAGATCAGCCCCAGCATTTT. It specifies CSVVEQGDQPQHF.

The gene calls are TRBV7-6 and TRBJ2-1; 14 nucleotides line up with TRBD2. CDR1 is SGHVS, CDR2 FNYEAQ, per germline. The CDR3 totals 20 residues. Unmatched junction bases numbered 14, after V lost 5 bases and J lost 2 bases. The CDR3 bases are TGTGCCAGCAGCGGGATTTTGGGACTAGCGGGGGAGTACACCTACAATGAGCAGTTCTTC. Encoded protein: CASSGILGLAGEYTYNEQFF.

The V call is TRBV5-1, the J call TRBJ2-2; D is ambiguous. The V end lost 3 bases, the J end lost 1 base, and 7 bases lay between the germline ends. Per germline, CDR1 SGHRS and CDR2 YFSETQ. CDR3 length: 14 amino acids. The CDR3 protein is CASSYQQNTGELFF. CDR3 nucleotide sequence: TGCGCCAGCAGCTACCAACAGAACACCGGGGAGCTGTTTTTT.

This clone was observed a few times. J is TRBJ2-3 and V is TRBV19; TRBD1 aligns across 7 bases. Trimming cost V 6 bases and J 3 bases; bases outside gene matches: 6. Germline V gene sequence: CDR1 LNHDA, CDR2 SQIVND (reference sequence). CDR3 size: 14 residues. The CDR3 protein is CASRRTQGTDTQYF. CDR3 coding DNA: TGTGCCAGTAGGCGGACACAGGGGACAGATACGCAGTATTTT.

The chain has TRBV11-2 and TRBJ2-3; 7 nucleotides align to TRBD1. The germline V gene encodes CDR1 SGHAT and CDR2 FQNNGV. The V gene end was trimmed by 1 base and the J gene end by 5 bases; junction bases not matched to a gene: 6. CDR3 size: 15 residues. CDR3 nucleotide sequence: TGTGCCAGCAGCTTAGGGGACAGAGCTGGAGATACGCAGTATTTT. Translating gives CASSLGDRAGDTQYF.

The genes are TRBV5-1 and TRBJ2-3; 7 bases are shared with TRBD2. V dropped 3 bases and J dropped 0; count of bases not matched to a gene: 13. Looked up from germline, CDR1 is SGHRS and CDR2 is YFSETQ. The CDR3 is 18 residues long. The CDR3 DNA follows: TGCGCCAGCAGCTCCCTTACTAGCGCCCAATTTAGCACAGATACGCAGTATTTT. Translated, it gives CASSSLTSAQFSTDTQYF.

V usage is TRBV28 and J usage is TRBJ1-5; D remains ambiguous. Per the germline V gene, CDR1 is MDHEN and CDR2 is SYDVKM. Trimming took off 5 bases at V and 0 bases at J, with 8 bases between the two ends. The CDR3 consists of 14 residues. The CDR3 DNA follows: TGTGCCAGCAGTCAGGTGTATAGCAATCAGCCCCAGCATTTT. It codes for CASSQVYSNQPQHF. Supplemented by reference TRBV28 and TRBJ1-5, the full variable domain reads DVKVTQSSRYLVKRTGEKVFLECVQDMDHENMFWYRQDPGLGLRLIYFSYDVKMKEKGDIPEGYSVSREKKERFSLILESASTNQTSMYLCASSQVYSNQPQHFGDGTRLSIL.